The 30 T cell receptor beta chains reported below all come from one sample, sequenced in a study of early T cells in non-severe SARS-CoV-2 infection (dated by TCRdb to 2020 to 2022). The library was obtained by 5' RACE. Sequencing instrument: NextSeq 500. TCRdb itself trimmed the public reads at Q25 with fastp, ran MiXCR and retained productive beta chains. Each entry is one CDR3 protein sequence, shown with its most common DNA and genes. The sample table holds 90,000 to 130,000 distinct CDR3 sequences, of which roughly 12% were seen once. Approximately 4% of the sample is in the top ten clones. The material sequenced was whole blood, taken at baseline. These receptors all stem from an adult who was a healthcare worker with PCR-confirmed SARS-CoV-2 infection or an uninfected control (not recorded which).

The CDR3 nucleotides are TGTGCCAGCAGCTTGAGGGGGAACCTTAATGAAAAACTGTTTTTT. Protein: CASSLRGNLNEKLFF. The chain is built from TRBV7-9 and TRBJ1-4; maybe TRBD1 (6 bases). Germline values: CDR1 SEHNR, CDR2 FQNEAQ (reference sequence). The CDR3 spans 15 residues. Trimming removed 3 bases at V and 4 bases at J, with 12 bases between.

This clonotype was seen many times. The chain recombines TRBV30 with TRBJ1-5, with D unresolved. The CDR3 is made up of 13 amino acids. The germline V and J ends were trimmed by 1 base and 7 bases, with 11 bases remaining between them. CDR1 and CDR2 from the germline V gene are GTSNPN and SVGIG (reference sequence). CDR3 sequence: CAWSGGMGQPQHF. The CDR3 DNA reads TGTGCCTGGAGTGGGGGAATGGGACAGCCCCAGCATTTT.

The chain links TRBV5-1 to TRBJ1-4; perhaps TRBD1 as D (5 bases). This CDR3 region has 16 residues. The V gene lost 2 bases and the J gene lost 4 bases, with 15 bases spanning the gap. Germline-derived CDR1 and CDR2 are SGHRS and YFSETQ. CDR3 nucleotide sequence: TGCGCCAGCAGCTTCGGTCGGGGCAGCGATAATGAAAAACTGTTTTTT. Its translation: CASSFGRGSDNEKLFF.

There are a few counts of this clonotype. This chain uses TRBV11-2 with TRBJ1-4; TRBD1 might be the D (5 bases). The germline V gene has CDR1 SGHAT and CDR2 FQNNGV. The CDR3 sequence is 15 residues long. Trimming took 6 bases from V and 13 from J, leaving 24 bases between them. CDR3 nucleotide sequence: TGTGCCAGCAGGGAACCCGGGACTGCCTCTTCCAGACTGTTTTTT. Translating it yields CASREPGTASSRLFF.

The genes are TRBV3-1 and TRBJ1-1, with D uncertain. The V end was cut by 4 bases, the J end by 4 bases, with 13 bases between. Per germline, CDR1 LGHDT and CDR2 YNNKEL (reference sequence). CDR3 length equals 14 residues. The CDR3 nucleotides are TGTGCCAGCAGCCTACTAACACGGGGCACTGAAGCTTTCTTT. This sequence encodes CASSLLTRGTEAFF.

This clonotype has ten or more counts. This rearrangement joins TRBV6-5 to TRBJ2-7, with 8 positions matching TRBD1. CDR1 MNHEY and CDR2 SVGAGI come from the germline V gene. Unmatched junction bases numbered 8, after V lost 10 bases and J lost 3 bases. This CDR3 spans 13 amino acids. CDR3 nucleotides: TGTGCCAACAGGAACAGGGGGAACTACGAGCAGTACTTC. Translation: CANRNRGNYEQYF.

The gene calls are TRBV6-6 and TRBJ2-2; no clear D. The germline V gene encodes CDR1 MNHNY and CDR2 SVGAGI (reference sequence). The CDR3 spans 12 residues. V was clipped by 6 bases and J by 2 bases, with 4 bases between them. The CDR3 nucleotides read TGTGCCAGCAGAGTTAACACCGGGGAGCTGTTTTTT. Translating it yields CASRVNTGELFF.

A few counts support this clonotype. This rearrangement joins TRBV6-5 to TRBJ1-1; D ambiguous. The germline V and J ends were trimmed by 0 bases and 0 bases, with 11 bases remaining between them. This CDR3 is built from 16 residues. Germline V lookup: CDR1 MNHEY, CDR2 SVGAGI. The CDR3 DNA reads as TGTGCCAGCAGTTACTCGAAGTGGCTCATGAACACTGAAGCTTTCTTT. It is translated as CASSYSKWLMNTEAFF.

This clonotype was observed a few times. Relative to the germline gene, one junction end is altered; a read error may explain this. This rearrangement joins TRBV20-1 to TRBJ2-7; 7 bases map to TRBD1. Germline CDR1 DFQATT, CDR2 SNEGSKA (reference sequence). The CDR3 sequence is 16 residues long. Here the CDR3 reads CSARPFTGARIFEQYF. CDR3 in DNA: TGCAGCGCTAGGCCCTTCACAGGGGCCCGTATCTTCGAGCAGTACTTC.

This clonotype occurred many times. The J gene is TRBJ1-1, the V gene TRBV21-1; the D call in the table, TRBD1, was not verified against the DNA. TRBV21-1 is reported as a pseudogene. The CDR3 extends over 15 amino acids. The CDR3 nucleotides are TGTGCCAGCAGCAAAGGGTCAGGGGGGTGGACTGAAGCTTTCTTT. This encodes CASSKGSGGWTEAFF.

This clonotype was seen more than once but under ten times. The chain carries TRBV7-9 and TRBJ2-5; 9 bases are a match to TRBD2. Unmatched junction bases numbered 9, after V lost 5 bases and J lost 5 bases. Germline CDR1 reads SEHNR; CDR2 reads FQNEAQ (reference sequence). CDR3 length: 15 amino acids. The CDR3 region has the DNA TGTGCCAGCAGCCCTAGACTAGCGGCACGGGAGACCCAGTACTTC. Protein sequence: CASSPRLAARETQYF.

This clonotype was seen more than once but under ten times. The CDR3 bases are TGCAGTGCTAGAGAGGCAGGCCGCACAGATACGCAGTATTTT. It yields the protein CSAREAGRTDTQYF. The chain uses TRBV20-1 and TRBJ2-3; D gene uncertain. CDR1 and CDR2 from the germline V gene are DFQATT and SNEGSKA (reference sequence). Deletions cut 0 bases from V and 1 base from J, with 8 bases between. The CDR3 has 14 amino acids.

This chain links TRBV25-1 with TRBJ1-3, with D possibly TRBD1 on 6 matching bases. V shed 4 bases and J shed 0 bases, with 10 bases lying between them. The CDR3 has 15 residues. The germline CDR1 and CDR2 sequences are MGHDK and SYGVNS. The CDR3 DNA sequence: TGTGCCAGCAGTGGTGGGACAAACTCTGGAAACACCATATATTTT. Translating it yields CASSGGTNSGNTIYF.

This clonotype came up a few times. The chain employs TRBV6-5 and TRBJ2-1, with 8 nucleotides matching TRBD1. The J segment lost 5 bases and the V segment lost 6 bases, leaving 9 bases of the junction unmatched. CDR3 length: 15 amino acids. CDR1 is MNHEY and CDR2 is SVGAGI in the germline V gene. CDR3 sequence: CASRPDRGLNNEQFF. CDR3 nucleotide sequence: TGTGCCAGCAGACCTGACAGGGGCCTTAACAATGAGCAGTTCTTC.

In this sample, this clonotype turned up many times. The V and J genes are TRBV10-3 and TRBJ2-2, with TRBD1 matching 9 bases. The CDR3 covers 16 residues. The germline CDR1 and CDR2 sequences are ENHRY and SYGVKD. The ends lost 8 bases at V and 1 base at J; junction bases unmatched: 8. The CDR3 is CAIGFSGQGNTGELFF. The CDR3 DNA sequence: TGTGCCATCGGGTTCTCGGGACAGGGGAACACCGGGGAGCTGTTTTTT.

Many counts were recorded for this clonotype. The chain carries TRBV5-6 and TRBJ2-1; D may be TRBD1 (6 bases). Germline V CDR1 and CDR2: SGHDT, YYEEEE. V was shortened by 0 bases and J by 4 bases, with 14 bases between the two germline ends. This CDR3 comprises 16 residues. The CDR3 reads CASSLELGTNYNEQFF. The CDR3 DNA follows: TGTGCCAGCAGCTTGGAGTTGGGGACAAATTACAATGAGCAGTTCTTC. Complete variable domain (other parts from reference TRBV5-6 and TRBJ2-1): DAGVTQSPTHLIKTRGQQVTLRCSPKSGHDTVSWYQQALGQGPQFIFQYYEEEERQRGNFPDRFSGHQFPNYSSELNVNALLLGDSALYLCASSLELGTNYNEQFFGPGTRLTVL.

This chain uses TRBV5-4 with TRBJ2-2, with 11 positions matching TRBD1. V gave up 1 base and J gave up 6 bases; unmatched junction bases: 5. Germline CDR1 reads SGHNT; CDR2 reads YYREEE (reference sequence). The CDR3 spans 16 residues. The CDR3 DNA follows: TGTGCCAGCAGCTTGCCGGACAGGGGGCTATCCGGGGAGCTGTTTTTT. Translating gives CASSLPDRGLSGELFF.

This clonotype has ten or more counts. The gene calls are TRBV7-2 and TRBJ1-3; TRBD1 aligns across 7 bases. There are 15 residues in the CDR3. The germline V gene encodes CDR1 SGHTA and CDR2 FQGNSA. Trimming cost V 3 bases and J 2 bases; bases outside gene matches: 4. The CDR3 nucleotides read TGTGCCAGCAGCTTGACGGACAGGCCTGGAAACACCATATATTTT. Translation: CASSLTDRPGNTIYF.

This chain links TRBV11-1 with TRBJ2-7; D may correspond to TRBD1 or TRBD2 (6 bases each). The CDR3 consists of 16 residues. Per germline, CDR1 SGHAT and CDR2 FQDESV (reference sequence). Trimming left V 4 bases short and J 3 bases short, with 19 bases between. The CDR3 DNA is TGTGCCAGCAGCTCAGGAGGGTACAGGGCTAACTACGAGCAGTACTTC. Translation: CASSSGGYRANYEQYF.

The J gene is TRBJ1-2, the V gene TRBV12-3 or TRBV12-4; D might be TRBD1 (5 bases). The ends were cut back, 3 bases at V and 1 base at J, with 6 bases in the middle. The CDR3 is 13 residues long. In DNA, the CDR3 is TGTGCCAGCAGTTTGGGGCTTAACTATGGCTACACCTTC. It translates to CASSLGLNYGYTF.

In this sample, this clonotype turned up a few times. This chain connects TRBV7-2 to TRBJ1-5; 7 bases align to TRBD1. With 4 bases clipped from V and 6 bases from J, the junction kept 3 bases outside the gene matches. The CDR3 totals 13 residues. Germline CDR1 reads SGHTA; CDR2 reads FQGNSA. This CDR3 is CASSSYRGQPQHF. The DNA of the CDR3 is TGTGCCAGCAGCTCTTACAGGGGTCAGCCCCAGCATTTT.

The genes are TRBV10-1 and TRBJ2-7; D might be TRBD1 (5 bases). The ends were cut back, 4 bases at V and 3 bases at J, with 10 bases in the middle. There are 13 residues in the CDR3. CDR1 is WNHNN, CDR2 SYGVQD, per germline (reference sequence). The CDR3 protein is CASSGRQLYEQYF. As DNA, the CDR3 is TGCGCCAGCAGTGGTCGACAGCTCTACGAGCAGTACTTC.

This clonotype was detected a few times. The chain combines TRBV11-3 with TRBJ1-1; D uncertain. Germline V CDR1 and CDR2: SGHNT, YENEEA. Trimming shortened V by 6 bases and J by 1 base, and 12 bases separated the two germline ends. CDR3 length equals 14 residues. CDR3 coding DNA: TGTGCCAGCAGTCCCGGGTTGGGGAACACTGAAGCTTTCTTT. It encodes CASSPGLGNTEAFF.

The chain employs TRBV6-5 and TRBJ2-7; 13 nucleotides align to TRBD2. The CDR3 is 15 amino acids. J was trimmed by 2 bases and V by 7 bases; bases with no gene match: 5. Germline CDR1 is MNHEY and CDR2 is SVGAGI. CDR3 bases: TGTGCCAGCAAATTGGGACTAGCGGGGACCTACGAGCAGTACTTC. This gives the protein CASKLGLAGTYEQYF.

This chain joins TRBV7-2 and TRBJ2-5; D is perhaps TRBD2 (5 bases). The germline V gene encodes CDR1 SGHTA and CDR2 FQGNSA. The CDR3 is made up of 14 amino acids. Trimming shortened V by 1 base and J by 1 base, and 7 bases separated the two germline ends. As DNA, the CDR3 is TGTGCCAGCAGCTTAGGACGGGGCCAAGAGACCCAGTACTTC. Its translation is CASSLGRGQETQYF. The whole variable domain, filled in from reference TRBV7-2 and TRBJ2-5, reads GAGVSQSPSNKVTEKGKDVELRCDPISGHTALYWYRQSLGQGLEFLIYFQGNSAPDKSGLPSDRFSAERTGGSVSTLTIQRTQQEDSAVYLCASSLGRGQETQYFGPGTRLLVL.

This clonotype was seen only a few times. This chain connects TRBV6-1 to TRBJ1-2, with a possible D match to TRBD1 (5 bases). The germline CDR1 and CDR2 sequences are MNHNS and SASEGT. This CDR3 has 15 residues. V gave up 4 bases and J gave up 4 bases, with 16 bases separating them. In DNA, the CDR3 is TGTGCCAGCAGTGCAACCGGGTCGAGGGGCTATGGCTACACCTTC. It translates to CASSATGSRGYGYTF.

This clonotype showed up just a few times. The rearrangement uses TRBV6-5 and TRBJ2-7; 11 bases agree with TRBD2. Germline CDR1 is MNHEY and CDR2 is SVGAGI. Trimming at V came to 0 bases and at J to 4 bases, leaving 2 bases not matched to a gene. CDR3 length: 15 residues. The CDR3 DNA is TGTGCCAGCAGTTACTCAAGGACTAGCGGGTACGAGCAGTACTTC. Its translation: CASSYSRTSGYEQYF.

This clonotype was recorded a few times. J is TRBJ2-7 and V is TRBV4-1, with 8 positions matching TRBD1. This CDR3 contains 16 residues. With V trimmed by 0 bases and J by 0 bases, 4 bases remained unmatched. Germline CDR1 is MGHRA and CDR2 is YSYEKL. For the CDR3, the DNA is TGCGCCAGCAGCCAAGAACATACAGGGGGCTCCTACGAGCAGTACTTC. This gives the protein CASSQEHTGGSYEQYF.

The genes are TRBV28 and TRBJ2-5, with TRBD2 matching 8 bases. The J segment lost 2 bases and the V segment lost 5 bases, leaving 7 bases of the junction unmatched. Germline values: CDR1 MDHEN, CDR2 SYDVKM. The CDR3 has 15 amino acids. The CDR3 DNA sequence: TGTGCCAGCAGTCCCGCCCGGGGGGGGCAAGAGACCCAGTACTTC. It is translated as CASSPARGGQETQYF. The entire variable domain, with the rest obtained from reference TRBV28 and TRBJ2-5, is as follows: DVKVTQSSRYLVKRTGEKVFLECVQDMDHENMFWYRQDPGLGLRLIYFSYDVKMKEKGDIPEGYSVSREKKERFSLILESASTNQTSMYLCASSPARGGQETQYFGPGTRLLVL.

The chain has TRBV4-1 and TRBJ2-7, with 10 nucleotides matching TRBD1. Per the germline V gene, CDR1 is MGHRA and CDR2 is YSYEKL. This CDR3 spans 17 amino acids. Trimming at V came to 3 bases and at J to 2 bases, leaving 10 bases not matched to a gene. The CDR3 bases are TGCGCCAGCAGCCATGGTTCCGGGACAGGGGTCCCCTACGAGCAGTACTTC. It specifies CASSHGSGTGVPYEQYF.